Following are 10 T cell receptor beta chains from one sample sequenced in a study of cytomegalovirus exposure and HLA in healthy donors. Sequenced by immunoSEQ multiplex PCR; TCRdb stores in-frame clones only, minus some. The data show about 74,000 clones, about 95% seen once. Sequenced material: PBMCs. The receptors originated from a woman aged 18-30 years in good health and CMV-seropositive.

The rearrangement uses TRBV29-1 and TRBJ1-5; tentative D call: TRBD1 (5 bases). CDR1 is SQVTM, CDR2 ANQGSEA, per germline. The ends were cut back, 4 bases at V and 0 bases at J, with 7 bases in the middle. There are 13 residues in the CDR3. Written as DNA, the CDR3 is TGCAGCGTTGGGACAAATAGCAATCAGCCCCAGCATTTT. Amino acid sequence: CSVGTNSNQPQHF.

The chain couples TRBV9 to TRBJ1-2; tentative D call: TRBD1 (6 bases). CDR1 and CDR2 (germline): SGDLS, YYNGEE. This CDR3 spans 15 amino acids. Trimming cost V 4 bases and J 5 bases, with 18 bases left between them. CDR3 nucleotide sequence: TGTGCCAGCAGCAAGAATCAACAGGGAGAATATGGCTACACCTTC. This encodes CASSKNQQGEYGYTF.

V is TRBV6-1 and J is TRBJ1-5; possibly TRBD1 for D (5 bases). Looked up from germline, CDR1 is MNHNS and CDR2 is SASEGT. This CDR3 spans 15 amino acids. V dropped 5 bases and J dropped 2 bases, with 13 bases sitting between them. The CDR3: CASSPGAGGNQPQHF. The CDR3 DNA follows: TGTGCCAGCAGTCCCGGGGCGGGAGGCAATCAGCCCCAGCATTTT.

The V gene is TRBV9, the J gene TRBJ1-1; 8 bases line up with TRBD1. The germline gives CDR1 SGDLS, CDR2 YYNGEE. The CDR3 extends over 14 amino acids. J gave up 7 bases and V 0 bases, and 5 bases lay outside the gene matches. The CDR3 here is CASSVGDRGNEAFF. The CDR3 DNA follows: TGTGCCAGCAGCGTAGGAGACAGGGGTAATGAAGCTTTCTTT.

This clone has only a few counts. The genes are TRBV10-3 and TRBJ1-6; tentative D call: TRBD1 (6 bases). CDR1 and CDR2 (germline): ENHRY, SYGVKD. Deletions cut 7 bases from V and 8 bases from J, with 12 bases between. The CDR3 covers 13 residues. The CDR3 loop reads CAITGQIDSPLHF. The CDR3 region has the DNA TGTGCCATCACTGGACAGATAGATTCACCCCTCCACTTT.

V gene TRBV5-1 combines with J gene TRBJ2-7; 9 bases line up with TRBD1. Trimming removed 3 bases from V and 7 bases from J; junction bases left unmatched: 11. Looked up from germline, CDR1 is SGHRS and CDR2 is YFSETQ. The CDR3 length is 15 residues. The CDR3 loop is CASSWGDRDNEEQYF. The CDR3 DNA sequence: TGCGCCAGCAGCTGGGGGGACAGGGATAACGAAGAGCAGTACTTC.

The chain has TRBV28 and TRBJ2-1; TRBD1 agrees at 12 bases. Germline trimming cut 5 bases from V and 5 bases from J; bases unmatched to any gene: 13. Germline lookup yields CDR1 MDHEN and CDR2 SYDVKM. CDR3 length equals 18 residues. The CDR3 DNA follows: TGTGCCAGCAGTCCCGGGGACAGGGGGCGGGGGGGGCACAATGAGCAGTTCTTC. This codes for CASSPGDRGRGGHNEQFF.

In its sample, this clone ranks as medium-sized. This chain joins TRBV4-2 and TRBJ1-2; 7 bases line up with TRBD1. The CDR3 contains 16 residues. CDR1 and CDR2 from the germline V gene are LGHNA and YNFKEQ. V dropped 2 bases and J dropped 4; count of bases not matched to a gene: 10. This chain's CDR3 is CASSQPGGTAIYGYTF. The CDR3 DNA follows: TGTGCCAGCAGCCAACCCGGCGGGACAGCTATCTATGGCTACACCTTC.

The chain is built from TRBV9 and TRBJ2-7; D perhaps matches TRBD2 (5 bases). The CDR3 is 13 residues long. Trimming cost V 4 bases and J 0 bases, with 8 bases left between them. CDR1 SGDLS and CDR2 YYNGEE come from the germline V gene. The DNA for the CDR3 is TGTGCCAGCAGCCCGGGGTCCTCCTACGAGCAGTACTTC. It is translated as CASSPGSSYEQYF.

This chain connects TRBV6-6 to TRBJ2-7; D unclear. V dropped 2 bases and J dropped 0 bases, with 11 bases sitting between them. CDR3 length: 15 amino acids. Germline V gene data show CDR1 as MNHNY and CDR2 as SVGAGI (reference sequence). The DNA of the CDR3 is TGTGCCAGCAGTTACGGTTCCTCGAGCTCCTACGAGCAGTACTTC. Translated, it gives CASSYGSSSSYEQYF.